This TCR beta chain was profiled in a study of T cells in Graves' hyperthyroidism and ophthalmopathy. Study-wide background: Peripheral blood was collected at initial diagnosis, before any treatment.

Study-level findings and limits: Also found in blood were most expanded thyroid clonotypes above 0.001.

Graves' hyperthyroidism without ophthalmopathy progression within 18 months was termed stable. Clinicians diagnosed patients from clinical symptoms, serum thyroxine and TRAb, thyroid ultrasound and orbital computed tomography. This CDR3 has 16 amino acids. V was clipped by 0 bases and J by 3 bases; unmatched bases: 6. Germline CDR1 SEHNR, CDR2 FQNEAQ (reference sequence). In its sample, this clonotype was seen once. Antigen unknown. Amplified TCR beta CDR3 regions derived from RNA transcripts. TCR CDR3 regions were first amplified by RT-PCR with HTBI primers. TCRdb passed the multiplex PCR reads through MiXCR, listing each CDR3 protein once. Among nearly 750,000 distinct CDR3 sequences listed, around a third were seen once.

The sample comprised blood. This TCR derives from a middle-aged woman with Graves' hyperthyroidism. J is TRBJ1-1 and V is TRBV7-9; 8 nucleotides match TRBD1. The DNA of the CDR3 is TGTGCCAGCAGCTTAGCCTGGACAGGGCGGGACACTGAAGCTTTCTTT. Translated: CASSLAWTGRDTEAFF. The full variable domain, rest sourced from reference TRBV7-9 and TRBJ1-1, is DTGVSQNPRHKITKRGQNVTFRCDPISEHNRLYWYRQTLGQGPEFLTYFQNEAQLEKSRLLSDRFSAERPKGSFSTLEIQRTEQGDSAMYLCASSLAWTGRDTEAFFGQGTRLTVV.